The clone carrying this TCR beta chain was seen repeatedly, ten times or more. Antigen: not known. The data were obtained in a study of blood T cells in healthy people across ages. The study's findings and limits: Naive T cell percentage showed a strong correlation with the diversity of TCR beta. It was the long-lived donors that had more naive CD4+ cells and higher diversity than aged donors.

PBMCs, at least 7 million per sample, were isolated. The germline gives CDR1 MRHNA, CDR2 SNTAGT. V shed 0 bases and J 8 bases; nucleotides not matched to a gene: 2. The CDR3 length is 15 residues. Alongside a J-beta primer mix, a sample-barcoded 5' primer served in a second PCR lasting 7 to 11 cycles. One entry per CDR3 protein results from TCRdb running MiXCR on the 5' RACE reads. The table records hundreds of thousands of distinct CDR3 sequences, more than 20% of them present only once. The sample also formed part of further work on T cells of mothers and their children. That work adds: Evidence of persistent microchimeric T cell clones was absent.

This receptor was obtained from a boy between 10 and 17 years old in good health. The sequenced material came from blood. The chain employs TRBV6-4 and TRBJ2-1; 12 nucleotides match TRBD2. CDR3: CASSDSTSGGDEQFF. CDR3 DNA: TGTGCCAGCAGTGACTCGACTAGCGGGGGCGATGAGCAGTTCTTC.